This T cell receptor (beta chain) was recovered during a study of cytomegalovirus exposure and HLA in healthy donors listed by TCRdb under 2017. Regarding the complete study: According to an earlier analysis of several hundred of the donors, about 179 million T cells yielded 120 million or so unique TCR beta sequences and approximately 300 Gb of sequence data. All discovery cohort repertoires had been generated on a single sequencing platform. To predict cytomegalovirus infection status, the study combined high-throughput TCR immunosequencing, statistical association of individual TCRs with disease status, and machine learning. The number of donors typed differed by locus, with about 629-630 for A, B, C, DRB1 and DQB1, roughly 520 for DQA1, some 570 for DPA1, and around 430 for DPB1. The study was designed to test whether signatures of past pathogen exposure could be identified by cataloging public T cell receptors. A later genetic analysis used genome-wide SNP genotypes for about three fifths of the 666 donors, treating that subset as a discovery cohort. Besides the first cohort of around 700 subjects, a separate validation cohort made up of 120 different subjects was used. On average, around 240,000 unique TCR beta nucleotide sequences were sequenced per donor among 398 genotyped donors of the cohort, with around 19% of those sequences being non-productive. Four to six DR-DQ haplotypes were handled as single units for association and clustering, since linkage in the cohort was strong. Of the roughly 400 genotyped donors, around 81% fell in the genetic ancestry cluster associated with self-reported Caucasian donors. Approximately 310 gigabases of sequencing data and approximately 85 million unique TCR sequences were included in an early release covering roughly 600 HLA-typed donors. The T cell repertoires of around 670 subjects were profiled by immunosequencing and related to cytomegalovirus serostatus. Alongside the repertoire data, information on donor age, sex, ethnicity and CMV serostatus was compiled. Rather than drawing on any new phenotypic data, the later analysis identified candidate immune exposures from TCR beta sequences and the way those sequences occurred across donors. In a later analysis, previously published TCR beta repertoires from several hundred donors were re-analyzed and high-resolution HLA genotyping was added so that TCR occurrence patterns could be studied. In an earlier analysis of 500 to 650 of the donors, high-throughput TCR beta sequencing was used to judge whether each TCR beta V gene segment behaved as functional or pseudogenic. HLA typing included class I and class II loci at four-digit resolution.

On this clone: It has no known antigen specificity. Base qualities were left out, and no much larger clone turns up one base away.

The CDR3 contains 12 residues, cysteine and phenylalanine counted. Of the read, only the CDR3 DNA is kept; its 36 bases are in frame from base 1. Per the germline V gene (reference sequence), LNHNV is the CDR1 and YYDKDF is the CDR2. At the junction V is shortened by 2 bases and J by 9 bases, with 10 bases in between. The cohort comprised some 730 healthy bone marrow donors. All cohort members were sampled while nominally healthy, although unrecorded immune exposures were likely present. The donor tested CMV seropositive, placing the donor among the 250 to 350 seropositive members of the cohort. Every donor gave a peripheral blood sample, and the peripheral blood mononuclear cells from that sample were used for TCR beta sequencing. The Qiagen DNeasy Blood Extraction Kit was used to extract genomic DNA from the blood cell samples. Points the paper makes about the study in general: For the cohort, immune exposure information was limited to CMV serostatus. A later analysis found that TCR association rates varied across HLA loci, with DRB1 alleles showing the most associated TCRs and HLA-C alleles the fewest. A few of the identified cytomegalovirus-associated TCR beta chains were confirmed in vitro to be specific for cytomegalovirus antigens. Several of the top co-occurrence clusters appeared to be linked to parvovirus B19, influenza, CMV and Epstein-Barr virus, according to a later analysis. It was suggested by the authors that the approach could potentially be generalized to other disease states and immunological phenotypes. In this cohort, only TCR beta chains were sequenced, and detectable features were limited by the absence of alpha or paired-chain data. The sequencing pipeline was judged likely to have produced a cluster of highly shared sequence variants as a technical artifact. Linkage disequilibrium might explain the correlated functional status among segregating V segments, but an unknown experimental factor could not be excluded. V-gene and J-gene trimming of TCR beta chains was associated with a missense DCLRE1C variant in a later genetic analysis, and the association was replicated in an independent cohort. Presence/absence analyses assumed roughly uniform sequencing depth across donors, an assumption that may not hold. Assigning TCR associations to individual alleles was difficult when HLA alleles, especially DR and DQ, strongly co-occurred. The 87-base-pair reads could not distinguish some IMGT-functional V segments, including TRBV6-2 and TRBV6-3, so those segments were excluded. An earlier analysis of some 590 of the donors showed that most TCR beta V segments appeared in productive rearrangements either about 87% or about 30% of the time, which broadly matched IMGT annotations. A total of roughly 160 TCR beta chains were listed by the study as associated with cytomegalovirus. Because counts were too low, about 18 rarely observed V segments, including chromosome 9 orphons, were left out of the earlier analysis of several hundred of the donors. According to a later genetic analysis, donors in an Asian-associated ancestry cluster had fewer N-insertions in productive TCRs than the approximately 670-donor mean. A further reported finding was that TCR beta sequences accurately predicted the HLA-A and HLA-B alleles for most subjects in the first cohort. The classifier was reported to diagnose cytomegalovirus status with high specificity and sensitivity in both the original and validation cohorts. Across donors, most TCR sequences were observed very rarely, whereas some public TCRs were present in many individuals. A later analysis found that HLA-associated TCR beta chains were more clonally expanded and had lower generation probabilities than equally common non-associated chains. A later analysis found that most CMV-associated TCR beta chains appeared HLA-restricted, with HLA associations seemingly driven largely by CMV exposure. At a false discovery rate of 0.05, a later analysis linked under 20,000 TCR beta sequences to specific HLA alleles. Because some donors lacked HLA typing at each locus, the association tests relied only on the typed subset.

The library was built by means of the immunoSEQ multiplex PCR assay. For the multiplex PCR, a mixture combining 60 forward primers for TCR Vbeta segments and 13 reverse primers for TCR Jbeta segments was used. A multiplex PCR assay on genomic DNA amplified the CDR3 region of rearranged TCR beta genes. On the Illumina HiSeq System, the amplified TCR beta libraries were sequenced as 87-base-pair reads. Under the source paper's analysis protocol: In a later analysis, tens of millions of unique TCR beta chains were counted across the roughly 700 repertoires, and around 10 million of these chains were shared by at least two donors. Raw reads were error-corrected and collapsed into unique sequences with a nearest-neighbor algorithm that merged closely related sequences to remove PCR and sequencing errors. CDR3 sequences were aligned to IMGT reference sequences to assign V, D and J gene segments. For a sequence to be retained, a match of at least six nucleotides was required to both a V gene segment and a J gene segment. Rearrangements were classified as productive when the CDR3 lacked stop codons and remained in frame with V and J, and all other rearrangements were classified as non-productive. Following IMGT convention, CDR3 was defined as the stretch from the second conserved V-encoded cysteine up to the conserved J-encoded phenylalanine. The earlier analysis of about 570 of the donors excluded any sequence lacking an unambiguous match to a single V gene segment. In an earlier analysis of around 600 of the donors, V segments were called functional above 56.7% productive rearrangements and were called segregating when the between-donor standard deviation exceeded 5%. A statistical classification framework was developed to diagnose cytomegalovirus status using the catalog of TCR beta chain sequences. In a later analysis, V and J genes were assigned by comparing TCR nucleotide sequences against IMGT/GENE-DB human TR gene sequences. A later analysis assigned CDR3 sequences and most-parsimonious VDJ recombination scenarios with the TCRdist pipeline. In a later analysis, each TCR beta chain was defined by its CDR3 amino acid sequence together with its V-gene family, and reads lacking a unique V-gene family were excluded. In a later analysis, a few hundred highly shared, low-generation-probability nucleotide sequences were removed to address suspected cross-contamination and a sequencing artifact. In a later analysis, a clonal expansion index for each public chain was calculated from normalized within-repertoire ranks of inferred template counts. A later analysis computed generation probabilities with a VDJ recombination model fitted to out-of-frame rearrangements, and checked the results against IGoR. In a later analysis, TCR-TCR, TCR-HLA and TCR-CMV co-occurrence was scored with hypergeometric tests, and a repertoire-size bias correction was applied to TCR pairs. False discovery rates were estimated in a later analysis by permuting HLA or CMV assignments 20 times. In a later analysis, co-occurring TCRs were grouped using DBSCAN, with TCRdist sequence similarity added in when clustering inside HLA-allele-positive subsets. Repertoires with fewer than 30,000 or more than 120,000 public chains, plus five repertoires with anomalous nucleotide sharing, were excluded from co-occurrence clustering. Entries here come from immuneACCESS through TCRdb and include only in-frame sequences with V and J called. Some clones fail to appear in such tables; in the studies checked, an unresolved V gene covers under half of the shortfall, and the cause of the remainder is unknown. D and trimming come from the DNA, and the V and J calls and clone size come from that table. In this sample the table shows approximately 40,000 clones, roughly 80% of which occur a single time. The ten largest clones take up over 9.5% of the sample.

This clonotype originated in a woman between 18 and 29 years old in good health and CMV-seropositive. The sequence is built from TRBV15 and TRBJ1-2; a tentative D match to TRBD1 spans 6 bases. Sample: PBMCs. The CDR3 protein: CATSRQGKSYTF. At the DNA level, the sequence is TGTGCCACCAGCAGACAGGGGAAAAGCTACACCTTC.